A selection of T cell receptor beta chains follows, all from one sample in a study of CD8+ T cells in alopecia areata. Here immunoSEQ multiplex PCR was the method, and the copy in TCRdb shows in-frame clones only, minus some. The table has roughly 150,000 clones, 45% to 60% seen once. Sequenced: CD4+ T cells sorted from blood. The receptor source for this set is a human donor in good health. CDR3s include the opening cysteine and the closing phenylalanine or tryptophan. The order of the fields is CDR3 DNA, CDR3 protein, clone size, V gene, D gene, CDR3 length, J gene. D genes are given only for firm matches. Clone size is shown for a subset of rows, as once, few, many or a class of expanded clone.

CDR3nt: TGCAGCGTTGGGATTAGCGGGAGGGCCGGCGGGGAGCTGTTTTTT; CDR3aa: CSVGISGRAGGELFF; abundance: -; v_gene: TRBV29-1; d_gene: TRBD2; len: 15; j_gene: TRBJ2-2
CDR3nt: TGTGCCAGCAGTTACTCACGGGGAGATGGCTACACCTTC; CDR3aa: CASSYSRGDGYTF; abundance: few; v_gene: TRBV6-5; d_gene: -; len: 13; j_gene: TRBJ1-2
CDR3nt: TGCAGCGTTGAAAGTACAGGGAGGCTTGGCTACACCTTC; CDR3aa: CSVESTGRLGYTF; abundance: -; v_gene: TRBV29-1; d_gene: -; len: 13; j_gene: TRBJ1-2
CDR3nt: TGTGCCAGCAGCCCGAGGACAGGGGGAGGCACTGAAGCTTTCTTT; CDR3aa: CASSPRTGGGTEAFF; abundance: -; v_gene: TRBV5-6; d_gene: TRBD1; len: 15; j_gene: TRBJ1-1
CDR3nt: TGCAGCGTCTTACAGGGTGCGGACTATGGCTACACCTTC; CDR3aa: CSVLQGADYGYTF; abundance: few; v_gene: TRBV29-1; d_gene: -; len: 13; j_gene: TRBJ1-2
CDR3nt: TGCGCCAGCAGCCAAGGACAGGCGGACACAGATACGCAGTATTTT; CDR3aa: CASSQGQADTDTQYF; abundance: few; v_gene: TRBV5-1; d_gene: TRBD1; len: 15; j_gene: TRBJ2-3
CDR3nt: TGCGCCAGCGGGGGATTTCAAGAGACCCAGTACTTC; CDR3aa: CASGGFQETQYF; abundance: -; v_gene: TRBV5-1; d_gene: -; len: 12; j_gene: TRBJ2-5
CDR3nt: TGCAGCGTTGGAACCTTCCCCTCCTACGAGCAGTACTTC; CDR3aa: CSVGTFPSYEQYF; abundance: -; v_gene: TRBV29-1; d_gene: -; len: 13; j_gene: TRBJ2-7
CDR3nt: TGTGCCAGCGCCGTGGAGGGCTCTGGGGCCAACGTCCTGACTTTC; CDR3aa: CASAVEGSGANVLTF; abundance: -; v_gene: TRBV2; d_gene: -; len: 15; j_gene: TRBJ2-6
CDR3nt: TGTGCCAGCAGCCCTCACAGGGAGCCCTACGAGCAGTACTTC; CDR3aa: CASSPHREPYEQYF; abundance: -; v_gene: TRBV9; d_gene: -; len: 14; j_gene: TRBJ2-7
CDR3nt: TGTGCCAGCAGTGCCGGACTAGCGGAACAAGAGACCCAGTACTTC; CDR3aa: CASSAGLAEQETQYF; abundance: -; v_gene: TRBV25-1; d_gene: TRBD2; len: 15; j_gene: TRBJ2-5
CDR3nt: TGTGCCAGCAGCGGCGGGCAGGGGAATCAGCCCCAGCATTTT; CDR3aa: CASSGGQGNQPQHF; abundance: -; v_gene: TRBV9; d_gene: -; len: 14; j_gene: TRBJ1-5
CDR3nt: TGTGCCAGCAGTTTATCCAGTATTAACACTGAAGCTTTCTTT; CDR3aa: CASSLSSINTEAFF; abundance: -; v_gene: TRBV28; d_gene: -; len: 14; j_gene: TRBJ1-1
CDR3nt: TGTGCCTCGACAGGGAATGGCTACACCTTC; CDR3aa: CASTGNGYTF; abundance: -; v_gene: TRBV30; d_gene: TRBD1; len: 10; j_gene: TRBJ1-2
CDR3nt: TGTGCCAGCAGCTTTGCGAACACTGAAGCTTTCTTT; CDR3aa: CASSFANTEAFF; abundance: -; v_gene: TRBV5-4; d_gene: -; len: 12; j_gene: TRBJ1-1
CDR3nt: TGCGCCAGCAGCCAATTCCCGGGACCCTTGTCCTACGAGCAGTACTTC; CDR3aa: CASSQFPGPLSYEQYF; abundance: -; v_gene: TRBV4-1; d_gene: -; len: 16; j_gene: TRBJ2-7
CDR3nt: TGTGCCAGCAGCTGGGAGATAGCGGGAGCCGCGGACATTCAGTACTTC; CDR3aa: CASSWEIAGAADIQYF; abundance: -; v_gene: TRBV7-9; d_gene: TRBD2; len: 16; j_gene: TRBJ2-4
CDR3nt: TGCAGCGTCGATGAGGGGCCCGGCAGGGGACAAGAGACCCAGTACTTC; CDR3aa: CSVDEGPGRGQETQYF; abundance: few; v_gene: TRBV29-1; d_gene: -; len: 16; j_gene: TRBJ2-5
CDR3nt: TGCGCCAGCAGCTTGGCCTTGTGGACTAGCGGTTACGAGCAGTACTTC; CDR3aa: CASSLALWTSGYEQYF; abundance: -; v_gene: TRBV5-1; d_gene: TRBD2; len: 16; j_gene: TRBJ2-7
CDR3nt: TGCGCCAGCAGGTTTAACAGCCGCACAGATACGCAGTATTTT; CDR3aa: CASRFNSRTDTQYF; abundance: -; v_gene: TRBV5-1; d_gene: -; len: 14; j_gene: TRBJ2-3
CDR3nt: TGTGCCAGCGGCGGGGCGTCAATCAACTTC; CDR3aa: CASGGASINF; abundance: -; v_gene: TRBV25-1; d_gene: -; len: 10; j_gene: TRBJ2-5
CDR3nt: TGTGCCAGTACCTACGGGGCCGCGGGTGAAAAACTGTTTTTT; CDR3aa: CASTYGAAGEKLFF; abundance: few; v_gene: TRBV19; d_gene: -; len: 14; j_gene: TRBJ1-4
CDR3nt: TGCGCCAGCAGCCTGAGCGGGGGCTCCGGGGAGCTGTTTTTT; CDR3aa: CASSLSGGSGELFF; abundance: -; v_gene: TRBV5-1; d_gene: TRBD2; len: 14; j_gene: TRBJ2-2
CDR3nt: TGTGCCAGTAGTATAGGTCGGACAGCTGGCTACACCTTC; CDR3aa: CASSIGRTAGYTF; abundance: few; v_gene: TRBV19; d_gene: -; len: 13; j_gene: TRBJ1-2
CDR3nt: TGTGCCACCAGCCCCCCCGGGACGGCTGCCTACGAGCAGTACTTC; CDR3aa: CATSPPGTAAYEQYF; abundance: once; v_gene: TRBV15; d_gene: -; len: 15; j_gene: TRBJ2-7
CDR3nt: TGTGCCAGCCGGGGACAGGGGAAGAGTGGCTACACCTTC; CDR3aa: CASRGQGKSGYTF; abundance: -; v_gene: TRBV5-4; d_gene: TRBD1; len: 13; j_gene: TRBJ1-2
CDR3nt: TGCGCCAGCAGCCAAGGAACAGGAGGTACGCAGTATTTT; CDR3aa: CASSQGTGGTQYF; abundance: -; v_gene: TRBV4-1; d_gene: -; len: 13; j_gene: TRBJ2-3
CDR3nt: TGTGCCAGCAGCTTAGAGGTGGGCACTGAAGCTTTCTTT; CDR3aa: CASSLEVGTEAFF; abundance: few; v_gene: TRBV7-8; d_gene: -; len: 13; j_gene: TRBJ1-1
CDR3nt: TGTGCCAGCAGTACCCTCACGGAGACCCAGTACTTC; CDR3aa: CASSTLTETQYF; abundance: -; v_gene: TRBV25-1; d_gene: -; len: 12; j_gene: TRBJ2-5
CDR3nt: TGTGCCTGGAGCCGGTCTGGAAACACCATATATTTT; CDR3aa: CAWSRSGNTIYF; abundance: few; v_gene: TRBV30; d_gene: -; len: 12; j_gene: TRBJ1-3
CDR3nt: TGCAGCGTTGAAGGGACTAGCGGGAGTGATGAGCAGTTCTTC; CDR3aa: CSVEGTSGSDEQFF; abundance: -; v_gene: TRBV29-1; d_gene: TRBD2; len: 14; j_gene: TRBJ2-1
CDR3nt: TGTGCCAGCAGCCACAGAAGGGTCCAGGGGGACATTCAGTACTTC; CDR3aa: CASSHRRVQGDIQYF; abundance: -; v_gene: TRBV7-9; d_gene: TRBD1; len: 15; j_gene: TRBJ2-4
CDR3nt: TGCAGCGTCCAACAGGGTAATGAGCAGTTCTTC; CDR3aa: CSVQQGNEQFF; abundance: -; v_gene: TRBV29-1; d_gene: -; len: 11; j_gene: TRBJ2-1
CDR3nt: TGCGCCAGCAGCTTGGTTGTCAGATCCCCAGATACGCAGTATTTT; CDR3aa: CASSLVVRSPDTQYF; abundance: few; v_gene: TRBV5-1; d_gene: -; len: 15; j_gene: TRBJ2-3
CDR3nt: TGCAGCGTTACTAGCGCTAGCTCCTACGAGCAGTACTTC; CDR3aa: CSVTSASSYEQYF; abundance: once; v_gene: TRBV29-1; d_gene: TRBD2; len: 13; j_gene: TRBJ2-7
CDR3nt: TGTGCCAGCTGGGAACGTGGCTACACCTTC; CDR3aa: CASWERGYTF; abundance: -; v_gene: TRBV6-5; d_gene: -; len: 10; j_gene: TRBJ1-2
CDR3nt: TGTGCCAGTAGTATACTTGCGGGGAACAATGAGCAGTTCTTC; CDR3aa: CASSILAGNNEQFF; abundance: few; v_gene: TRBV19; d_gene: -; len: 14; j_gene: TRBJ2-1
CDR3nt: TGTGCCTGGAGCCTAGCCGGGACGTTAGGCTACACCTTC; CDR3aa: CAWSLAGTLGYTF; abundance: -; v_gene: TRBV30; d_gene: -; len: 13; j_gene: TRBJ1-2
CDR3nt: TGTGCCAGCAGCTTTCCAGCCACCGGGGAGCTGTTTTTT; CDR3aa: CASSFPATGELFF; abundance: -; v_gene: TRBV7-2; d_gene: -; len: 13; j_gene: TRBJ2-2
CDR3nt: TGTGCCTGGAAAGTGAACACTGAAGCTTTCTTT; CDR3aa: CAWKVNTEAFF; abundance: -; v_gene: TRBV30; d_gene: -; len: 11; j_gene: TRBJ1-1
CDR3nt: TGCAGCGTTGAAGAGACAGGGAACGGGAAGACCCAGTACTTC; CDR3aa: CSVEETGNGKTQYF; abundance: -; v_gene: TRBV29-1; d_gene: TRBD1; len: 14; j_gene: TRBJ2-5
CDR3nt: TGTGCCAGCAGCTTAGCCGGTAGCGGGACCACAGATACGCAGTATTTT; CDR3aa: CASSLAGSGTTDTQYF; abundance: -; v_gene: TRBV11-2; d_gene: TRBD2; len: 16; j_gene: TRBJ2-3
CDR3nt: TGTGCCAGCAGCTTAGATAGGGTTTCGAATACGCAGTATTTT; CDR3aa: CASSLDRVSNTQYF; abundance: -; v_gene: TRBV7-2; d_gene: -; len: 14; j_gene: TRBJ2-3
CDR3nt: TGTGCCTGGGCGAGGGGCGGGGAGCTGTTTTTT; CDR3aa: CAWARGGELFF; abundance: few; v_gene: TRBV30; d_gene: -; len: 11; j_gene: TRBJ2-2
CDR3nt: TGCGCCAGCAGCTTGCAGGGGCGCCCAGATACGCAGTATTTT; CDR3aa: CASSLQGRPDTQYF; abundance: -; v_gene: TRBV5-1; d_gene: -; len: 14; j_gene: TRBJ2-3
CDR3nt: TGTGCCAGCAGTTACGGACTAGCGGGAGCCCCCGAGACCCAGTACTTC; CDR3aa: CASSYGLAGAPETQYF; abundance: -; v_gene: TRBV6-5; d_gene: TRBD2; len: 16; j_gene: TRBJ2-5
CDR3nt: TGTGCCACCAGCAGATTCTCACAGGGTCACGGCTACACCTTC; CDR3aa: CATSRFSQGHGYTF; abundance: -; v_gene: TRBV15; d_gene: -; len: 14; j_gene: TRBJ1-2
CDR3nt: TGTGCCCGGGGGACTAGCGGGAAGAATGAGCAGTTCTTC; CDR3aa: CARGTSGKNEQFF; abundance: -; v_gene: TRBV30; d_gene: TRBD2; len: 13; j_gene: TRBJ2-1
CDR3nt: TGTGCCAGCAAGCTACTCTCTGGGGCCAACGTCCTGACTTTC; CDR3aa: CASKLLSGANVLTF; abundance: few; v_gene: TRBV11-2; d_gene: -; len: 14; j_gene: TRBJ2-6
CDR3nt: TGCAGCGTTGAAGATTTCTCACAGGGGAGGTATGGCTACACCTTC; CDR3aa: CSVEDFSQGRYGYTF; abundance: -; v_gene: TRBV29-1; d_gene: TRBD1; len: 15; j_gene: TRBJ1-2
CDR3nt: TGTGCCAGCAGCGATGGACAGGGGAATGGCTACACCTTC; CDR3aa: CASSDGQGNGYTF; abundance: -; v_gene: TRBV9; d_gene: TRBD1; len: 13; j_gene: TRBJ1-2
CDR3nt: TGCAGCGCGGACAGGAGCTCCTACGAGCAGTACTTC; CDR3aa: CSADRSSYEQYF; abundance: -; v_gene: TRBV29-1; d_gene: TRBD1; len: 12; j_gene: TRBJ2-7
CDR3nt: TGTGCCAGCAGTGAGAACCGGGACAGCTATGGCTACACCTTC; CDR3aa: CASSENRDSYGYTF; abundance: -; v_gene: TRBV6-6; d_gene: TRBD1; len: 14; j_gene: TRBJ1-2
CDR3nt: TGTGCCAGCAGCCAAGATCCCAGGGGTGGGACTGAAGCTTTCTTT; CDR3aa: CASSQDPRGGTEAFF; abundance: few; v_gene: TRBV4-2; d_gene: -; len: 15; j_gene: TRBJ1-1
CDR3nt: TGTGCCAGCAGCTTACTTTCAGGGGGCAAATACAATGAGCAGTTCTTC; CDR3aa: CASSLLSGGKYNEQFF; abundance: few; v_gene: TRBV11-2; d_gene: TRBD1; len: 16; j_gene: TRBJ2-1
CDR3nt: TGTGCCAGTAGCGGGGACATCGATGAGCAGTTCTTC; CDR3aa: CASSGDIDEQFF; abundance: few; v_gene: TRBV19; d_gene: -; len: 12; j_gene: TRBJ2-1
CDR3nt: TGCAGCGTTGCTTTCCCCGGAGACGTGGGGACCCAGTACTTC; CDR3aa: CSVAFPGDVGTQYF; abundance: few; v_gene: TRBV29-1; d_gene: -; len: 14; j_gene: TRBJ2-5
CDR3nt: TGTGCCTGGATTTCGACAGGACTCTACGAGCAGTACTTC; CDR3aa: CAWISTGLYEQYF; abundance: -; v_gene: TRBV30; d_gene: -; len: 13; j_gene: TRBJ2-7
CDR3nt: TGTGCCAGCAACCCTAGCGGGTCCACAGATACGCAGTATTTT; CDR3aa: CASNPSGSTDTQYF; abundance: -; v_gene: TRBV2; d_gene: TRBD2; len: 14; j_gene: TRBJ2-3